The rows below give T cell receptor beta chains drawn from one sample of a study of cytomegalovirus exposure and HLA in healthy donors. Profiling relied on immunoSEQ multiplex PCR, and the TCRdb table lists in-frame clones only, not all of them. The data contain 120,000 to 150,000 clones, around 90% of them singletons. Sequencing used PBMCs. These receptors were collected from a man aged 18 to 30 in good health and CMV-seropositive. Each CDR3 is given with its conserved first and last residue. D genes are given only for firm matches. Not all rows give a size; the values are once, few, many and, for expanded clones, a class.

CDR3 DNA	CDR3 protein	D gene	V gene	clone size	J gene
TGTGCCAGCTGGACAGGGGATCGATCACCCCTCCACTTT	CASWTGDRSPLHF	TRBD1	TRBV27	few	TRBJ1-6
TGTGCCAGCAGCTTAGGGGTAGCTGCCAACACCGGGGAGCTGTTTTTT	CASSLGVAANTGELFF	NA	TRBV7-8	NA	TRBJ2-2
TGTGCCAGCAGCGCGGGACAGGTGTCTGGAAACACCATATATTTT	CASSAGQVSGNTIYF	TRBD1	TRBV2	NA	TRBJ1-3
TGTGCCAGCAGCGTATCATACTCCCCCACAGGGACCCAAGAGACCCAGTACTTC	CASSVSYSPTGTQETQYF	NA	TRBV9	NA	TRBJ2-5
TGCAGCGTCGGGATTAGAGGAGGCTATGGCTACACCTTC	CSVGIRGGYGYTF	NA	TRBV29-1	NA	TRBJ1-2
TGTGCCAGCAGGAGAATAGCCAAAAACATTCAGTACTTC	CASRRIAKNIQYF	NA	TRBV6-5	NA	TRBJ2-4
TGTGCCAGCAGTTACTCGAACTTGAACACTGAAGCTTTCTTT	CASSYSNLNTEAFF	NA	TRBV6-6	NA	TRBJ1-1
TGTGCCATCCGGGACACCGACTATGGCTACACCTTC	CAIRDTDYGYTF	NA	TRBV19	NA	TRBJ1-2
TGCGCCAGCAGCCGCGGGGAATTGAACACTGAAGCTTTCTTT	CASSRGELNTEAFF	NA	TRBV5-1	once	TRBJ1-1
TGTGCCAGCAGACGCGACAGGGTGGCGGACCAGCCCCAGCATTTT	CASRRDRVADQPQHF	TRBD1	TRBV2	once	TRBJ1-5
TGTGCCAGCAGCTTAGTGAGTTGGGAGCAGTACTTC	CASSLVSWEQYF	NA	TRBV7-8	NA	TRBJ2-7
TGTGCCAGCAGCGTTACAGGGGGCGACGCAGATACGCAGTATTTT	CASSVTGGDADTQYF	TRBD1	TRBV2	NA	TRBJ2-3
TGCGCCAGCAGCCAAGCCGTGGCAGGGGCGTTCTACGAGCAGTACTTC	CASSQAVAGAFYEQYF	NA	TRBV4-1	NA	TRBJ2-7
TGTGCCAGCAGTTGGGCAGGGTCGAACACTGAAGCTTTCTTT	CASSWAGSNTEAFF	NA	TRBV27	NA	TRBJ1-1
TGTGCCAGCAGTTACTCCGGACTAGCGGGTGGGGAGCTGTTTTTT	CASSYSGLAGGELFF	TRBD2	TRBV6-5	NA	TRBJ2-2
TGTGCCAGCAGTTATAGCAATCAGCCCCAGCATTTT	CASSYSNQPQHF	NA	TRBV2	few	TRBJ1-5
TGTGCCAGCAGCTCGGACAGGGGGCATGAGCAGTTCTTC	CASSSDRGHEQFF	TRBD1	TRBV11-2	NA	TRBJ2-1
TGTGCCAGCAGTGAAGTGGAGACTAGCGGGAAGCATGAGCAGTTCTTC	CASSEVETSGKHEQFF	TRBD2	TRBV2	NA	TRBJ2-1
TGTGCCATCAGTGAGTCAACAGGGATAGGGAACACTGAAGCTTTCTTT	CAISESTGIGNTEAFF	NA	TRBV10-3	NA	TRBJ1-1
TGTGCCAGCACCCTTGAGGCCCAAGAGACCCAGTACTTC	CASTLEAQETQYF	NA	TRBV6-6	NA	TRBJ2-5
TGTGCCAGCAGCCGCCGGGGAGGGACCTCTGGAAACACCATATATTTT	CASSRRGGTSGNTIYF	NA	TRBV6-6	NA	TRBJ1-3
TGCAGTGCATGGGCCTATGGCTACACCTTC	CSAWAYGYTF	NA	TRBV20-1	NA	TRBJ1-2
TGTGCCAGCAGTTACTCGTCGAGCTCCTACGAGCAGTACTTC	CASSYSSSSYEQYF	NA	TRBV6-5	NA	TRBJ2-7
TGTGCCACATCCTTAGTGGTCAACACTGAAGCTTTCTTT	CATSLVVNTEAFF	NA	TRBV2	few	TRBJ1-1
TGTGCCAGCAGTTGGACAGGGGTGGATGAGCAGTTCTTC	CASSWTGVDEQFF	TRBD1	TRBV2	NA	TRBJ2-1
TGTGCCAGCAGTCCTGAGAGACAGTTGTACACAGATACGCAGTATTTT	CASSPERQLYTDTQYF	NA	TRBV27	NA	TRBJ2-3
TGTGCCAGCAGTTTTCTCCCAGGTGGCAGCAACTATGGCTACACCTTC	CASSFLPGGSNYGYTF	NA	TRBV28	NA	TRBJ1-2
TGTGCCAGCAGCTCATACGGACAGTTTAGCAATCAGCCCCAGCATTTT	CASSSYGQFSNQPQHF	NA	TRBV7-9	NA	TRBJ1-5
TGTGCCAGCAGCTACATCGGCGCGGGGGGTTCTTACGAGCAGTACTTC	CASSYIGAGGSYEQYF	TRBD2	TRBV7-8	NA	TRBJ2-7
TGTGCCAGTATGACAGGACTTAATTCACCCCTCCACTTT	CASMTGLNSPLHF	NA	TRBV28	NA	TRBJ1-6
TGTGCCAGTAGCATTAGTGGCGGGCGGGAGGACACAGATACGCAGTATTTT	CASSISGGREDTDTQYF	TRBD2	TRBV19	NA	TRBJ2-3
TGTGCCAGCAGTTACACACGACAGGGGTCGGGTTCACCCCTCCACTTT	CASSYTRQGSGSPLHF	TRBD1	TRBV6-5	NA	TRBJ1-6
TGTGCCAGCAGCTTTCCTACAGGCTCTTCCGTCGGGGAGCTGTTTTTT	CASSFPTGSSVGELFF	NA	TRBV7-2	NA	TRBJ2-2
TGTGCCAGCAGCCAAAGGTCCAGGGGGGTGGACTATGGCTACACCTTC	CASSQRSRGVDYGYTF	TRBD1	TRBV7-9	NA	TRBJ1-2
TGCAGCGTAAAGGGGTGGGGGACAGGCTCCTACAATGAGCAGTTCTTC	CSVKGWGTGSYNEQFF	TRBD1	TRBV29-1	NA	TRBJ2-1
TGTGCCAGTAGTATAGTGGGACAGGGGCTCGGCGAGCAGTACTTC	CASSIVGQGLGEQYF	TRBD1	TRBV19	NA	TRBJ2-7
TGTGCCAGCAGTGAGGGCACCTACGAGCAGTACTTC	CASSEGTYEQYF	NA	TRBV6-1	few	TRBJ2-7
TGCGCCAGCAAGGGGGGACTAGCGGGAGGGAGCTCCTACAATGAGCAGTTCTTC	CASKGGLAGGSSYNEQFF	TRBD2	TRBV5-1	few	TRBJ2-1
TGTGCCAGCAGCTCGACAGGGAGTGGGATCGGTAATGAAAAACTGTTTTTT	CASSSTGSGIGNEKLFF	TRBD1	TRBV28	NA	TRBJ1-4
TGTGCCAGCAGCCTAGCGGTCAGCTCCTACGAGCAGTACTTC	CASSLAVSSYEQYF	TRBD2	TRBV6-5	NA	TRBJ2-7